Following are 31 T cell receptor beta chains from one sample sequenced in a study of shared clonotypes between healthy human individuals. Assay: immunoSEQ multiplex PCR; the TCRdb copy retains only in-frame clones and omits some. The profile shows about 230,000 clones, 60% to 80% of them singletons. The specimen sequenced was memory CD4+ T cells sorted from blood. Subset given: CD45RA-negative fraction. The receptor source for this set is a man between 25 and 39 years old in good health.

The table lists this clone with a few counts. This rearrangement joins TRBV28 to TRBJ2-1; 7 bases align to TRBD1. This CDR3 has 14 residues. Trimming removed 6 bases from V and 9 bases from J; junction bases left unmatched: 11. CDR1 and CDR2 from the germline V gene are MDHEN and SYDVKM. The CDR3 bases are TGTGCCAGCAGACTAGACAGGGTCCGAGGTGAGCAGTTCTTC. It codes for CASRLDRVRGEQFF.

This chain uses TRBV5-8 with TRBJ1-4; a possible D gene is TRBD1 (5 bases). V lost 3 bases and J 5 bases, leaving 14 bases between the germline ends. The CDR3 is made up of 15 amino acids. Germline V gene sequence: CDR1 SGHTS, CDR2 YDEGEE. In DNA, the CDR3 is TGTGCCAGCAGCTCCGGTGCGTGGGGGAATGAAAAACTGTTTTTT. Residues: CASSSGAWGNEKLFF.

This clone was recorded at least ten times. The V and J genes are TRBV2 and TRBJ2-2; TRBD2 matches at 9 bases. This CDR3 region has 14 residues. The V and J ends lost 9 bases and 7 bases, in that order; junction bases with no gene match: 9. CDR1 is SNHLY, CDR2 FYNNEI, per germline. The CDR3 is CARREGLADGELFF. In DNA, the CDR3 is TGTGCCAGGAGAGAGGGACTAGCCGACGGGGAGCTGTTTTTT.

The chain has TRBV14 and TRBJ2-3; perhaps TRBD1 as D (6 bases). The CDR3 contains 16 residues. The V end was cut by 4 bases, the J end by 0 bases, with 14 bases between. CDR1 and CDR2 (germline): SGHDN, FVKESK. The CDR3 coding sequence is TGTGCCAGCAGCCTACGTAGACAGGCGAGCACAGATACGCAGTATTTT. Its translation: CASSLRRQASTDTQYF.

The chain employs TRBV6-6 and TRBJ1-2; 8 nucleotides line up with TRBD1. There are 14 residues in the CDR3. V gave up 3 bases and J gave up 10 bases; unmatched junction bases: 10. Germline values: CDR1 MNHNY, CDR2 SVGAGI (reference sequence). The CDR3 nucleotides are TGTGCCAGCAGTTATGGGGGGGGCAGGGGGCCCTACACCTTC. It encodes CASSYGGGRGPYTF.

This sequence joins TRBV28 and TRBJ1-5; no definite D call. V shed 4 bases and J shed 0 bases, with 7 bases lying between them. Looked up from germline, CDR1 is MDHEN and CDR2 is SYDVKM. This CDR3 is built from 14 residues. In nucleotides, the CDR3 is TGTGCCAGCAGTTCCCCAGCTAGCAATCAGCCCCAGCATTTT. Translation gives CASSSPASNQPQHF.

Points on this clone: Other DNA sequences in the sample encode the same CDR3. The chain joins TRBV2 to TRBJ1-2; 7 bases map to TRBD1. V shed 10 bases, J shed 0 bases, and the junction held 5 bases outside the gene matches. CDR1 is SNHLY, CDR2 FYNNEI, per germline. The CDR3 length is 13 residues. CDR3: CATTGEANYGYTF. The CDR3 DNA reads as TGTGCCACTACAGGGGAGGCTAACTATGGCTACACCTTC.

The rearrangement joins TRBV7-8 to TRBJ2-5; D remains unclear. Per the germline V gene, CDR1 is SGHVS and CDR2 is FQNEAQ. The V and J ends lost 3 bases and 5 bases respectively, with 16 bases between them. This CDR3 contains 15 residues. The CDR3 DNA follows: TGTGCCAGCAGCTTCTCTAGGTTAGCTTTCGAGACCCAGTACTTC. The encoded protein is CASSFSRLAFETQYF.

This clone has more than one count but fewer than ten. The CDR3 DNA is TGTGCCAGCAGTGTAACAGATACGCAGTATTTT. Amino acids: CASSVTDTQYF. This chain joins TRBV25-1 and TRBJ2-3; D is unclear. Germline loops: CDR1 MGHDK, CDR2 SYGVNS. V shed 4 bases and J shed 3 bases, with 2 bases lying between them. The CDR3 totals 11 residues.

The rearrangement joins TRBV18 to TRBJ2-2; 7 bases are shared with TRBD2. Trimming at V came to 0 bases and at J to 7 bases, leaving 23 bases not matched to a gene. CDR1 KGHSH and CDR2 LQKENI come from the germline V gene. This CDR3 has 21 residues. CDR3 bases: TGTGCCAGCTCACCACCGACGATTGGCGGGAGTTTTGGAGTCCGCGTCGGGGAGCTGTTTTTT. Its translation: CASSPPTIGGSFGVRVGELFF.

This clone showed up just once. The chain recombines TRBV5-5 with TRBJ2-5, with TRBD1 matching over 9 bases. V lost 2 bases and J lost 2; bases outside the gene matches: 4. Germline V gives CDR1 SGHKS, CDR2 YYEKEE (reference sequence). The CDR3 contains 15 residues. This CDR3 is CASSLGGQGQETQYF. In nucleotides, the CDR3 is TGTGCCAGCAGCTTAGGGGGACAGGGACAAGAGACCCAGTACTTC.

The chain carries TRBV18 and TRBJ2-2, with D unclear. V lost 2 bases, J lost 10 bases, and 17 bases lay in between. The CDR3 has 15 amino acids. From germline, CDR1 is KGHSH and CDR2 LQKENI. The CDR3 nucleotides read TGTGCCAGCTCACCATCCCCCTCCTTCGTCGAGGAGCTGTTTTTT. Protein product: CASSPSPSFVEELFF.

The chain is built from TRBV6-1 and TRBJ2-3; 7 bases align to TRBD2. The CDR3 runs 15 residues. Germline-derived CDR1 and CDR2 are MNHNS and SASEGT. After removal of 7 bases from V and 2 bases from J, the junction contained 9 bases not matched to a gene. The CDR3 loop reads CASIEASGHTDTQYF. The CDR3 DNA reads as TGTGCCAGCATCGAGGCTAGCGGTCACACAGATACGCAGTATTTT.

This chain links TRBV28 with TRBJ2-1; 7 bases are shared with TRBD2. The CDR3 spans 17 residues. V lost 6 bases and J lost 3; bases outside the gene matches: 14. The germline V gene has CDR1 MDHEN and CDR2 SYDVKM. The CDR3 region is CASRVGGRADFYNEQFF. The CDR3 nucleotides read TGTGCCAGCAGGGTAGGTGGGAGGGCCGATTTCTACAATGAGCAGTTCTTC. Full variable domain (rest looked up from reference TRBV28 and TRBJ2-1): DVKVTQSSRYLVKRTGEKVFLECVQDMDHENMFWYRQDPGLGLRLIYFSYDVKMKEKGDIPEGYSVSREKKERFSLILESASTNQTSMYLCASRVGGRADFYNEQFFGPGTRLTVL.

This rearrangement joins TRBV2 to TRBJ2-1; 10 bases map to TRBD1. The CDR3 is 14 amino acids. Trimming took 6 bases from V and 5 from J; bases not matched to a gene: 4. Germline CDR1 is SNHLY and CDR2 is FYNNEI. CDR3 DNA sequence: TGTGCCAGCAGGGGACAGGGGCCGGACAATGAGCAGTTCTTC. Its translation: CASRGQGPDNEQFF.

The V call is TRBV7-2, the J call TRBJ2-1; D ambiguous. Germline V gene lookup returns CDR1 SGHTA and CDR2 FQGNSA. Trimming removed 3 bases from V and 4 bases from J, with 13 bases in between. The CDR3 consists of 15 residues. This chain's CDR3 is CASSLGSSNYNEQFF. The CDR3 nucleotides read TGTGCCAGCAGCTTGGGTAGCAGCAATTACAATGAGCAGTTCTTC.

This clone has only one observation. This chain's CDR3 is CASTDRGETEAFF. Here the CDR3 DNA reads TGTGCCAGTACGGACAGAGGAGAAACTGAAGCTTTCTTT. The chain is built from TRBV19 and TRBJ1-1; D is possibly TRBD1 (6 bases). Germline CDR1 reads LNHDA; CDR2 reads SQIVND (reference sequence). There are 13 residues in the CDR3. The V end was cut by 7 bases, the J end by 5 bases, with 14 bases between. The full variable domain, rest sourced from reference TRBV19 and TRBJ1-1, is DGGITQSPKYLFRKEGQNVTLSCEQNLNHDAMYWYRQDPGQGLRLIYYSQIVNDFQKGDIAEGYSVSREKKESFPLTVTSAQKNPTAFYLCASTDRGETEAFFGQGTRLTVV.

In the case of this clone: This may be a read error: a much more frequent sequence differs by one nucleotide. Additional DNA sequences in this sample encode the identical CDR3. CDR3 DNA: TGTGCCAGCAGTCCCGCAGGGGCGAATCAGCCCCAGCATTTT. It is translated as CASSPAGANQPQHF. V is TRBV28 and J is TRBJ1-5; D possibly corresponds to TRBD1 (6 bases). V shed 5 bases and J shed 4 bases, with 12 bases lying between them. Germline V lookup: CDR1 MDHEN, CDR2 SYDVKM. The CDR3 has 14 amino acids.

The chain is built from TRBV7-7 and TRBJ2-3; D not resolved. The CDR3 loop spans 14 amino acids. V shed 1 base and J shed 2 bases, with 7 bases lying between them. Germline values: CDR1 SSHAT, CDR2 FNYEAQ (reference sequence). The CDR3 region is CASSLGRTTDTQYF. The DNA for the CDR3 is TGTGCCAGCAGCTTAGGGCGGACCACAGATACGCAGTATTTT.

The chain has TRBV28 and TRBJ2-7; 8 nucleotides line up with TRBD2. This CDR3 has 11 residues. Germline values: CDR1 MDHEN, CDR2 SYDVKM. This CDR3 reads CVVREDYEQYF. CDR3 in DNA: TGTGTAGTGCGGGAGGACTACGAGCAGTACTTC.

The V and J genes are TRBV25-1 and TRBJ1-2; 7 bases fit TRBD1. Unmatched junction bases numbered 16, after V lost 1 base and J lost 8 bases. This CDR3 has 17 residues. Germline lookup yields CDR1 MGHDK and CDR2 SYGVNS. In nucleotides, the CDR3 is TGTGCCAGCAGTGAATCCCTCAGGACAGGCGGTGCGGGGGGCTACACCTTC. Its translation: CASSESLRTGGAGGYTF.

This clone has a single count. This sequence joins TRBV7-8 and TRBJ1-1; 7 bases are shared with TRBD1. The CDR3 loop spans 14 amino acids. With V trimmed by 1 base and J by 5 bases, 4 bases remained unmatched. The germline V gene encodes CDR1 SGHVS and CDR2 FQNEAQ. The CDR3 here is CASSLGDRVTEAFF. CDR3 DNA: TGTGCCAGCAGCTTAGGTGACAGGGTGACTGAAGCTTTCTTT. The complete variable domain, with remaining parts taken from reference TRBV7-8 and TRBJ1-1, reads GAGVSQSPRYKVAKRGQDVALRCDPISGHVSLFWYQQALGQGPEFLTYFQNEAQLDKSGLPSDRFFAERPEGSVSTLKIQRTQQEDSAVYLCASSLGDRVTEAFFGQGTRLTVV.

This chain joins TRBV6-1 and TRBJ1-4; 8 positions agree with TRBD1. CDR1 is MNHNS, CDR2 SASEGT, per germline. This CDR3 is built from 14 residues. With 5 bases clipped from V and 8 bases from J, the junction kept 7 bases outside the gene matches. The CDR3 reads CASSHQGATEKLFF. CDR3 nucleotide sequence: TGTGCCAGCAGTCACCAGGGGGCCACGGAAAAACTGTTTTTT.

The J gene is TRBJ2-1, the V gene TRBV19; TRBD2 agrees at 14 bases. CDR3 length: 16 residues. After removal of 4 bases from V and 4 bases from J, the junction contained 3 bases not matched to a gene. Per germline, CDR1 LNHDA and CDR2 SQIVND (reference sequence). CDR3 in amino acids: CASSTWTSGGYNEQFF. In DNA form, the CDR3 reads TGTGCCAGTAGTACTTGGACTAGCGGGGGGTACAATGAGCAGTTCTTC.

This clone was seen only a few times. V gene TRBV27 combines with J gene TRBJ1-5; D may be TRBD1 (6 bases). Germline CDR1 and CDR2: MNHEY and SMNVEV (reference sequence). CDR3 size: 14 residues. Trimming removed 4 bases from V and 7 bases from J, with 14 bases in between. The chain's CDR3 is CASSSRGVDQPQHF. Here the CDR3 DNA reads TGTGCCAGCAGTTCCAGGGGTGTCGACCAGCCCCAGCATTTT.

The chain uses TRBV7-3 and TRBJ2-2; D is uncertain. Trimming removed 10 bases at V and 3 bases at J, with 15 bases between. The CDR3 has 14 residues. The germline CDR1 and CDR2 sequences are SGHTA and FQGTGA. The CDR3 DNA is TGTGCCACCAAAGAAACACCCTACACCGGGGAGCTGTTTTTT. Amino acid sequence: CATKETPYTGELFF.

This clone came up many times. The V and J genes are TRBV27 and TRBJ2-7; D gene uncertain. Trimming cost V 7 bases and J 4 bases, with 23 bases left between them. The CDR3 runs to 16 residues. Germline CDR1 reads MNHEY; CDR2 reads SMNVEV (reference sequence). This CDR3 reads CASTPPTWENPYEQYF. The CDR3 region has the DNA TGTGCCAGCACTCCACCGACCTGGGAAAATCCTTACGAGCAGTACTTC.

About this clone itself: A far larger clone is one base from this, pointing to a likely read error. The rearrangement joins TRBV27 to TRBJ2-1, with D tentatively TRBD1 (6 bases). V was pared by 7 bases and J by 1 base, with 20 bases between. CDR1 MNHEY and CDR2 SMNVEV come from the germline V gene (reference sequence). The CDR3 has 17 amino acids. CDR3 sequence reads: CASNQRWTAFSYNEQFF. The CDR3 nucleotides are TGTGCCAGCAACCAAAGGTGGACAGCCTTTTCCTACAATGAGCAGTTCTTC.

The V call is TRBV28, the J call TRBJ2-7; no reliable D call. Germline-derived CDR1 and CDR2 are MDHEN and SYDVKM. Trimming removed 5 bases at V and 0 bases at J, with 11 bases between. The CDR3 has 14 residues. This chain's CDR3 is CASSERSTSYEQYF. CDR3 DNA sequence: TGTGCCAGCAGTGAAAGGTCTACCTCCTACGAGCAGTACTTC.

The chain joins TRBV5-4 to TRBJ2-7, with 8 bases that match TRBD2. This CDR3 has 13 amino acids. Trimming removed 0 bases from V and 5 bases from J; junction bases left unmatched: 1. The germline V gene has CDR1 SGHNT and CDR2 YYREEE (reference sequence). The CDR3 reads CASSLAGGHEQYF. The CDR3 DNA sequence: TGTGCCAGCAGCTTGGCGGGAGGGCACGAGCAGTACTTC.

This clone was detected a few times. V usage is TRBV7-2 and J usage is TRBJ2-2; a possible D gene is TRBD2 (6 bases). CDR3 length equals 16 residues. V gave up 3 bases and J gave up 5 bases, with 16 bases separating them. Germline lookup yields CDR1 SGHTA and CDR2 FQGNSA. The DNA for the CDR3 is TGTGCCAGCAGCTTTCTTTCAGCGGGTAGAACCGGGGAGCTGTTTTTT. Translated, it gives CASSFLSAGRTGELFF.